This is a list of T cell receptor beta chains from one sample in a study of blood T cells in healthy people across ages. TCRdb recomputed calls from the 5' RACE reads with MiXCR, one row per CDR3 protein. This sample has over 950,000 distinct CDR3 sequences, with 51% found just once. Material: blood. The source of these receptors is a woman aged 60 to 75 in good health. Both conserved end residues are part of each CDR3. A D gene is named only where the DNA matches it firmly. Where a row states a size, it is once, few, many or the class of an expanded clone; other rows omit it.

j_gene | abundance | v_gene | d_gene | CDR3aa | CDR3nt
TRBJ2-7 | many | TRBV4-1 | - | CASSQEGQTFYEQYF | TGCGCCAGCAGCCAAGAGGGCCAAACTTTCTACGAGCAGTACTTC
TRBJ2-7 | many | TRBV7-9 | TRBD2 | CASRPLSGREAYEQYF | TGTGCCAGCAGACCCCTTAGCGGGAGGGAAGCCTACGAGCAGTACTTC
TRBJ2-3 | - | TRBV18 | TRBD2 | CASSPPGLAGGSTDTQYF | TGTGCCAGCTCACCCCCGGGACTAGCGGGAGGAAGCACAGATACGCAGTATTTT
TRBJ1-5 | - | TRBV30 | - | CAWGQQGNQPQHF | TGTGCCTGGGGACAGCAAGGCAATCAGCCCCAGCATTTT
TRBJ1-1 | few | TRBV4-2 | - | CASSHTGLNTEAFF | TGTGCCAGCAGCCATACCGGGCTAAACACTGAAGCTTTCTTT
TRBJ2-1 | - | TRBV14 | - | CASSQGAGTLYREQFF | TGTGCCAGCAGTCAAGGGGCTGGGACACTCTACAGAGAGCAGTTCTTC
TRBJ2-3 | - | TRBV4-1 | - | CASSLTSQGGGTDTQYF | TGCGCCAGCAGCCTAACGAGCCAAGGGGGTGGCACAGATACGCAGTATTTT
TRBJ2-2 | - | TRBV7-2 | TRBD2 | CASSLPGTSVGTGELFF | TGTGCCAGCAGCTTACCCGGGACTAGCGTAGGAACCGGGGAGCTGTTTTTT
TRBJ2-3 | few | TRBV13 | TRBD2 | CASSLAAGVSDTQYF | TGTGCCAGCAGCTTAGCCGCGGGAGTATCAGATACGCAGTATTTT
TRBJ2-7 | - | TRBV6-6 | TRBD2 | CASSYPKTSGSYEQYF | TGTGCCAGCAGTTACCCCAAGACTAGCGGCTCCTACGAGCAGTACTTC
TRBJ2-3 | - | TRBV7-9 | - | CASSFMGDTQYF | TGTGCCAGCAGCTTTATGGGTGATACGCAGTATTTT
TRBJ1-2 | - | TRBV3-1 | - | CASSQEGRKGYGYTF | TGTGCCAGCAGCCAAGAGGGACGAAAGGGGTATGGCTACACCTTC
TRBJ2-3 | many | TRBV29-1 | TRBD1 | CSVKLQGTQYF | TGCAGCGTTAAACTACAGGGGACGCAGTATTTT
TRBJ2-3 | - | TRBV20-1 | - | CSARGPGTTDTQYF | TGCAGTGCTAGAGGGCCAGGCACCACAGATACGCAGTATTTT
TRBJ1-3 | few | TRBV29-1 | - | CSVEKISGNTIYF | TGCAGCGTTGAGAAGATCTCTGGAAACACCATATATTTT
TRBJ2-3 | - | TRBV7-2 | - | CASTVSGLARPSTDTQYF | TGTGCCAGCACCGTCTCGGGTTTAGCGCGACCTAGCACAGATACGCAGTATTTT
TRBJ1-2 | few | TRBV4-3 | - | CASSREGTGSGGYTF | TGCGCCAGCAGCCGAGAGGGAACAGGGTCCGGTGGCTACACCTTC
TRBJ2-7 | - | TRBV18 | - | CASSPVPPGSQYF | TGTGCCAGCTCACCGGTCCCACCGGGGTCCCAGTACTTC
TRBJ1-1 | - | TRBV29-1 | - | CSVLQGFGSEAFF | TGCAGCGTCCTACAGGGTTTCGGTAGTGAAGCTTTCTTT
TRBJ2-3 | few | TRBV5-1 | - | CASRPTKAENKDTQYF | TGCGCCAGCAGGCCCACTAAAGCGGAGAATAAGGATACGCAGTATTTT
TRBJ2-3 | - | TRBV6-5 | - | CASSYDGTHFTDTQYF | TGTGCCAGCAGTTATGACGGGACCCACTTCACAGATACGCAGTATTTT
TRBJ2-1 | - | TRBV11-3 | TRBD1 | CASSLRQGIINEQFF | TGTGCCAGCAGCTTGAGACAGGGGATTATCAATGAGCAGTTCTTC
TRBJ2-3 | - | TRBV5-1 | TRBD2 | CASSLISGIPTDTQYF | TGCGCCAGCAGCTTGATTAGCGGGATCCCCACAGATACGCAGTATTTT
TRBJ2-3 | - | TRBV3-1 | - | CASSQDGIRTDTQYF | TGTGCCAGCAGCCAAGACGGGATCCGCACAGATACGCAGTATTTT
TRBJ2-3 | few | TRBV5-1 | TRBD1 | CASSATPGQRTDTQYF | TGCGCCAGCAGCGCGACTCCGGGACAGAGGACAGATACGCAGTATTTT
TRBJ1-4 | few | TRBV20-1 | TRBD1 | CSARAGTGAGEKLFF | TGCAGTGCTAGAGCCGGCACAGGGGCGGGGGAAAAACTGTTTTTT
TRBJ2-3 | - | TRBV4-3 | - | CASSQDSMDTQYF | TGCGCCAGCAGCCAAGATTCGATGGATACGCAGTATTTT
TRBJ2-5 | - | TRBV7-2 | TRBD2 | CASKGRESGETQYF | TGTGCCAGCAAGGGGCGGGAGTCGGGGGAGACCCAGTACTTC
TRBJ2-3 | - | TRBV10-3 | - | CAIASGYQTDTQYF | TGTGCCATCGCCTCGGGATACCAGACAGATACGCAGTATTTT
TRBJ2-6 | - | TRBV6-5 | TRBD1 | CASTRTGAGANVLTF | TGTGCCAGCACCAGGACAGGGGCTGGGGCCAACGTCCTGACTTTC
TRBJ2-7 | once | TRBV28 | - | CASSLLEAEGSYEQYF | TGTGCCAGCAGTTTACTGGAGGCGGAAGGGAGCTACGAGCAGTACTTC
TRBJ1-3 | - | TRBV5-6 | - | CASSYNGGYMILSSGNTIYF | TGTGCCAGCAGCTACAATGGGGGGTACATGATACTGAGCTCTGGAAACACCATATATTTT
TRBJ2-1 | - | TRBV5-8 | - | CASSVAWNPYNEQFF | TGTGCCAGCAGCGTCGCATGGAACCCCTACAATGAGCAGTTCTTC
TRBJ2-7 | - | TRBV27 | TRBD2 | CASSRLAGEKDEQYF | TGTGCCAGCAGTCGCCTAGCGGGAGAAAAGGACGAGCAGTACTTC
TRBJ2-3 | - | TRBV4-1 | - | CASSSTHVADTDTQYF | TGCGCCAGCAGCTCGACCCATGTAGCGGACACAGATACGCAGTATTTT